A selection of T cell receptor beta chains follows, all from one sample in a study of blood T cell repertoires in COVID-19. Only in-frame clones appear in the TCRdb table, and some are missing; sequencing was by immunoSEQ multiplex PCR. This table has 300,000 or so clones, approximately 90% appearing once. The sample consisted of PBMCs or T cells enriched from blood (not recorded which). The receptors were sampled from a woman aged 18 to 35 who had recovered from COVID-19. Each CDR3 is given with its conserved first and last residue. Each record gives: clone size, J gene, D gene, CDR3 length, V gene, CDR3 DNA, CDR3 protein. The D gene is left open where the match is weak. Clone size is shown for a subset of rows, as once, few, many or a class of expanded clone.

once,TRBJ1-1,-,14,TRBV11-1,TGTGCCAGCAGCTTCGGCAGGGGGAACACTGAAGCTTTCTTT,CASSFGRGNTEAFF
-,TRBJ2-1,TRBD1,13,TRBV7-2,TGTGCCAGCAGCTTATTGGAGAGGACAGGCGAGTTCTTC,CASSLLERTGEFF
-,TRBJ2-3,TRBD2,16,TRBV7-8,TGTGCCAGCAGCTTCCGACTAGCGGGCCTTGCAGATACGCAGTATTTT,CASSFRLAGLADTQYF
-,TRBJ1-1,TRBD1,14,TRBV19,TGTGCCAGTACCGGACAGGGTATGAACACTGAAGCTTTCTTT,CASTGQGMNTEAFF
-,TRBJ1-1,-,13,TRBV30,TGTGCCTGGAGTCTCACTCAGAACACTGAAGCTTTCTTT,CAWSLTQNTEAFF
-,TRBJ1-1,-,13,TRBV6-1,TGTGCCAGCAGTGAAGCGTGGGGAGGCGAAGCTTTCTTT,CASSEAWGGEAFF
-,TRBJ2-7,TRBD1,15,TRBV5-6,TGTGCCAGCAGCCTTTTGGGGACAGAATATGACGAGCAGTACTTC,CASSLLGTEYDEQYF
-,TRBJ1-4,-,12,TRBV28,TGTGCCAGCAGCCCCGGTGAGGGAGGACTGTTTTTT,CASSPGEGGLFF
-,TRBJ1-1,TRBD1,15,TRBV5-1,TGCGCCAGCAGCGGGGGACAGGGCGAGAACACTGAAGCTTTCTTT,CASSGGQGENTEAFF
-,TRBJ1-2,-,14,TRBV29-1,TGCAGCGTTGTTGAGGGTGGGCTTAACTATGGCTACACCTTC,CSVVEGGLNYGYTF
-,TRBJ1-2,TRBD1,11,TRBV3-1/TRBV3-2,TGTGCCAGCCGGGACAGTCGGGGCTACACCTTC,CASRDSRGYTF
-,TRBJ2-7,-,14,TRBV5-1,TGCGCCAGCAGTTCGGACTACTACTCCTACGAGCAGTACTTC,CASSSDYYSYEQYF
-,TRBJ1-5,-,15,TRBV19,TGTGCCAGTAGTATGAGAGACAGTAGCAATCAGCCCCAGCATTTT,CASSMRDSSNQPQHF
-,TRBJ2-7,TRBD2,15,TRBV5-6,TGTGCCAGCAGATTTTCCGGGACTAGCGGGGGTAAGCAGTACTTC,CASRFSGTSGGKQYF
-,TRBJ1-3,TRBD1,14,TRBV29-1,TGCAGCGCCGGGACAGGGCTTTCTGGAAACACCATATATTTT,CSAGTGLSGNTIYF
once,TRBJ1-3,-,14,TRBV7-2,TGTGCCAGCAGCTTAGCAGGGGCTGGAAACACCATATATTTT,CASSLAGAGNTIYF
-,TRBJ2-7,TRBD2,14,TRBV2,TGTGCCAGCAGTGCGGGACTAGAGCTATACGAGCAGTACTTC,CASSAGLELYEQYF
-,TRBJ2-7,TRBD1,17,TRBV5-1,TGCGCCAGCAGCCTTGTGGAGGGCACAGGGGGCACCTACGAGCAGTACTTC,CASSLVEGTGGTYEQYF
once,TRBJ1-2,TRBD1,14,TRBV6-5,TGTGCCAGTCTCAGACAGGGGGCGAGGTATGGCTACACCTTC,CASLRQGARYGYTF
-,TRBJ2-3,TRBD2,16,TRBV2,TGTGCCAGCAGTGAAGCGGGCCAGGGAGGGACAGATACGCAGTATTTT,CASSEAGQGGTDTQYF
-,TRBJ1-1,-,13,TRBV29-1,TGCAGCGTTGAAGAGGTACAGGGCACTGAAGCTTTCTTT,CSVEEVQGTEAFF
-,TRBJ1-1,-,13,TRBV18,TGTGCCAGCTCACCGAGGGAAGAAGCTGAAGCTTTCTTT,CASSPREEAEAFF
-,TRBJ1-2,-,14,TRBV2,TGTGCCAGCAGTGAATGGGACATTAGCTATGGCTACACCTTC,CASSEWDISYGYTF
-,TRBJ1-1,TRBD1,15,TRBV2,TGTGCCAGCAGCGGACCCGGGACAGGGGCCACTGAAGCTTTCTTT,CASSGPGTGATEAFF
-,TRBJ1-2,-,13,TRBV18,TGTGCCAGCTCACCAAACTCGGACAGTGGCTACACCTTC,CASSPNSDSGYTF
-,TRBJ2-7,-,15,TRBV9,TGTGCCAGCAGCGTAGAACACATAGGGGTCTACGAGCAGTACTTC,CASSVEHIGVYEQYF
-,TRBJ2-1,TRBD1,15,TRBV10-2,TGCGCCAGCACCGGGGACAGGGGACTTTTCAGTGAGCAGTTCTTC,CASTGDRGLFSEQFF
-,TRBJ2-2,TRBD1,17,TRBV18,TGTGCCAGCTCACCATACCGGGACAGCGATAACACCGGGGAGCTGTTTTTT,CASSPYRDSDNTGELFF
once,TRBJ1-1,TRBD1,15,TRBV5-1,TGCGCCAGCAGCTTTAGTGACAGGGGAGGTACTGAAGCTTTCTTT,CASSFSDRGGTEAFF
-,TRBJ1-4,TRBD1,14,TRBV25-1,TGTGCCAGCAGGGGAGGGACAGGGGAGGAAAAACTGTTTTTT,CASRGGTGEEKLFF
-,TRBJ2-1,TRBD2,14,TRBV30,TGTGCCTGCCGTCCTAGCGGGGGGTGGAATGAGCAGTTCTTC,CACRPSGGWNEQFF
-,TRBJ2-7,-,13,TRBV27,TGTGCCAGCAGTCCGAACAGTGCCTACGAGCAGTACTTC,CASSPNSAYEQYF
-,TRBJ2-4,-,17,TRBV7-9,TGTGCCAGCAGCTCTAACGTTGATGGTACCGCCAAAAACATTCAGTACTTC,CASSSNVDGTAKNIQYF
-,TRBJ1-1,TRBD1,16,TRBV5-1,TGCGCCAGCAGCTTGGAGACAGGGGCAGATGTTGGTGAAGCTTTCTTT,CASSLETGADVGEAFF
-,TRBJ2-2,TRBD2,17,TRBV24-1,TGTGCCACCAGTGATCCCGGGACTAGCCATCGTACCGGGGAGCTGTTTTTT,CATSDPGTSHRTGELFF
-,TRBJ1-1,-,12,TRBV2,TGTGCCAGCAGTGTGCGGGGGTATGAAGCTTTCTTT,CASSVRGYEAFF
-,TRBJ1-3,TRBD1,16,TRBV10-3,TGTGCCATCAGTGGACAGGGGCTTTTCCCTGGAAACACCATATATTTT,CAISGQGLFPGNTIYF
-,TRBJ2-1,-,14,TRBV21-1,TGTGCCAGCAGGGGGACAGGGATTGTCAATGAGCAGTTCTTC,CASRGTGIVNEQFF
-,TRBJ1-1,-,14,TRBV19,TGTGCCAGTAGTTTAGGACAGATGAACACTGAAGCTTTCTTT,CASSLGQMNTEAFF
-,TRBJ1-1,TRBD1,14,TRBV27,TGTGCCAGCAGTCTCAACAGGGGTATCACTGAAGCTTTCTTT,CASSLNRGITEAFF
-,TRBJ1-4,-,14,TRBV28,TGTGCCAGCAGCCAGGGGCAGATAGGCGAAAAACTGTTTTTT,CASSQGQIGEKLFF
-,TRBJ1-3,TRBD1,16,TRBV5-1,TGCGCCAGCAGCTTGACCACAGGGGAACCTTCAAACACCATATATTTT,CASSLTTGEPSNTIYF
-,TRBJ1-2,TRBD1,15,TRBV24-1,TGTGCCACCAGCGCCCGGGACAGGGGCGGCTATGGCTACACCTTC,CATSARDRGGYGYTF
-,TRBJ2-7,-,14,TRBV27,TGTGCCAGCAGTTCTCCACTAGCTTCCTACGAGCAGTACTTC,CASSSPLASYEQYF
-,TRBJ1-4,-,16,TRBV19,TGTGCCAGTAGTATCGACAGGTCTTCAACTAATGAAAAACTGTTTTTT,CASSIDRSSTNEKLFF
-,TRBJ2-7,-,13,TRBV12-3/TRBV12-4,TGTGCCAGCAGTTTAAGTGGAGGGAATAGACAGTACTTC,CASSLSGGNRQYF
-,TRBJ1-2,-,14,TRBV9,TGTGCCAGCAGCTCTCAGACCGGCGGTGTGGGCTACACCTTC,CASSSQTGGVGYTF
-,TRBJ2-7,TRBD2,16,TRBV28,TGTGCCAGCAGTTCCACCGGCACTAGCGGGAGTTCCGAGCAGTACTTC,CASSSTGTSGSSEQYF
-,TRBJ2-2,-,14,TRBV5-1,TGCGCCAGCAGACCTGACAAGAACACCGGGGAGCTGTTTTTT,CASRPDKNTGELFF
-,TRBJ1-1,-,15,TRBV3-1/TRBV3-2,TGTGCCAGCAGCTGGACGGGACAAGGGGTCGCTGAAGCTTTCTTT,CASSWTGQGVAEAFF
once,TRBJ1-2,TRBD1,16,TRBV29-1,TGCAGCGCCGCCGGGACAGGCGATAATTTTAACTATGGCTACACCTTC,CSAAGTGDNFNYGYTF
-,TRBJ2-7,-,15,TRBV13,TGTGCCAGCAGCTTAGGAAATCAGGCCTCCTACGAGCAGTACTTC,CASSLGNQASYEQYF
few,TRBJ1-1,-,15,TRBV28,TGTGCCAGCACCCTACCCCAGGGATTGAACACTGAAGCTTTCTTT,CASTLPQGLNTEAFF